This TCR beta chain came from a study of blood T cell repertoires in COVID-19. Germline-derived CDR1 and CDR2 are MNHNS and SASEGT. Trimming shortened V by 3 bases and J by 0 bases, and 9 bases separated the two germline ends. CDR3 length: 15 residues. TCRdb's copy holds only in-frame clones and misses some; the assay was immunoSEQ multiplex PCR. The sample holds about 280,000 clones, 85% seen once. This clonotype was sampled from a woman in her forties or fifties who had recovered from COVID-19. The source material was PBMCs or T cells enriched from blood (not recorded which). The rearrangement uses TRBV6-1 and TRBJ1-5, with unresolved D. The CDR3 reads CASSETYNSNQPQHF. The CDR3 DNA reads as TGTGCCAGCAGTGAGACTTATAATAGCAATCAGCCCCAGCATTTT.